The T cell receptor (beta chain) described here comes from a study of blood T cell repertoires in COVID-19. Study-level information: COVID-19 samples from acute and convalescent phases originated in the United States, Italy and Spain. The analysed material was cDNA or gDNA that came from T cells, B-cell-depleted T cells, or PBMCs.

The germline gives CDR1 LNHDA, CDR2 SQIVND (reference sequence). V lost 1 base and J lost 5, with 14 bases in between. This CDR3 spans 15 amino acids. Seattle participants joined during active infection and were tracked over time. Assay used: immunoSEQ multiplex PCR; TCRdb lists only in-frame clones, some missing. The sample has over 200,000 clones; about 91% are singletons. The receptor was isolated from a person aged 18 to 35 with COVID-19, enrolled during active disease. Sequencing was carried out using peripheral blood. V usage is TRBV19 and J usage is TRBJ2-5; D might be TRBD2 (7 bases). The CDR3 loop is CASSIGGGDAETQYF. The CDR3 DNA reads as TGTGCCAGTAGTATAGGGGGGGGCGACGCGGAGACCCAGTACTTC.